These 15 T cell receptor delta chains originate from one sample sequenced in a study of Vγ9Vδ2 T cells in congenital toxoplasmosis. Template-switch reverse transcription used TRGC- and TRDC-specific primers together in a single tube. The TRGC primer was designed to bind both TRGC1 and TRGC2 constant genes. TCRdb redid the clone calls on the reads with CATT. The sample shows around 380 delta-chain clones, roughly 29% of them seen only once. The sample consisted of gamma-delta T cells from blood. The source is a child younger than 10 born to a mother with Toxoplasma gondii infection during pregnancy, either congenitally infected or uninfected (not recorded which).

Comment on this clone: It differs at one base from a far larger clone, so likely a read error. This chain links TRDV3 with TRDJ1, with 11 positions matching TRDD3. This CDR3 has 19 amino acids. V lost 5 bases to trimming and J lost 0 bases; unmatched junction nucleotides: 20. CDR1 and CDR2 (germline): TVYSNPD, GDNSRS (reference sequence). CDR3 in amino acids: CANPYLHWGIKAYTDKLIF. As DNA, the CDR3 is TGTGCCAATCCCTACCTACACTGGGGGATAAAGGCTTACACCGATAAACTCATCTTT. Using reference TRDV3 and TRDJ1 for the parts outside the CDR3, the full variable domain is CDKVTQSSPDQTVASGSEVVLLCTYDTVYSNPDLFWYRIRPDYSFQFVFYGDNSRSEGADFTQGRFSVKHILTQKAFHLVISPVRTEDSATYYCANPYLHWGIKAYTDKLIFGKGTRVTVEP.

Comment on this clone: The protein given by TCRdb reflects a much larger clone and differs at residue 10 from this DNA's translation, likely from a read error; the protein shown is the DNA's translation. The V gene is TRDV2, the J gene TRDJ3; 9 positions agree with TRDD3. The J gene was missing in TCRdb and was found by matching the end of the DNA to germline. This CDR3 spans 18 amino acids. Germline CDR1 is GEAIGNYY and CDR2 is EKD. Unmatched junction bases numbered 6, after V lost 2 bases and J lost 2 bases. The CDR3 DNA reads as TGTGCCTGTGACAGCTGGGGGATTAACCCCTGGGACACCCGACAGATGTTTTTC. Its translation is CACDSWGINPWDTRQMFF.

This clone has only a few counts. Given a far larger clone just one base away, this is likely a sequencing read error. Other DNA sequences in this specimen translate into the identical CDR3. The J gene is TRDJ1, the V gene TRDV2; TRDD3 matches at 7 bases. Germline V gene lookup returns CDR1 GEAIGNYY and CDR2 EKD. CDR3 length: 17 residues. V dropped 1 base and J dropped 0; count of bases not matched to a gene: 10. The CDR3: CACDTAGGSLYTDKLIF. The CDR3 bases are TGTGCCTGTGACACAGCTGGGGGGAGTCTCTACACCGATAAACTCATCTTT.

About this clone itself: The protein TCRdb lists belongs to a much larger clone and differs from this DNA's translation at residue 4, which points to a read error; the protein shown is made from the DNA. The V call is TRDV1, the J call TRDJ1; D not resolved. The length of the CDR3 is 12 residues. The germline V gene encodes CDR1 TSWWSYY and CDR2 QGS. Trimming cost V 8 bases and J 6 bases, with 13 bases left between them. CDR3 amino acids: CALWVTRNKLIF. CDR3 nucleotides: TGTGCTCTTTGGGTTACTAGGAATAAACTCATCTTT.

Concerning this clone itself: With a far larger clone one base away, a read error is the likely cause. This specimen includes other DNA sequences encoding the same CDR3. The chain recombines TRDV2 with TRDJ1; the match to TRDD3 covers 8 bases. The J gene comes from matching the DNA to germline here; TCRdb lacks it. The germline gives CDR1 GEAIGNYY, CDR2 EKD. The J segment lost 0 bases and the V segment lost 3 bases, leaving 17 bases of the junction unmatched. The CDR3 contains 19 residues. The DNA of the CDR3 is TGTGCCTGTGACCATCTGACTGGGGGGTCCCCCTCGTACACCGATAAACTCATCTTT. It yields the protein CACDHLTGGSPSYTDKLIF.

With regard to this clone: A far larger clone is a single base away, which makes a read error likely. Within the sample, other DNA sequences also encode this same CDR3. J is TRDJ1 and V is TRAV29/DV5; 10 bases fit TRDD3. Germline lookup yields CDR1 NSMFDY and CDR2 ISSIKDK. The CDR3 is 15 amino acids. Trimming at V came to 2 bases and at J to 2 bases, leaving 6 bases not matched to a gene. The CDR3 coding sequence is TGTGCAGCAAGTGGCTGGGGGATATGGACCGATAAACTCATCTTT. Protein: CAASGWGIWTDKLIF.

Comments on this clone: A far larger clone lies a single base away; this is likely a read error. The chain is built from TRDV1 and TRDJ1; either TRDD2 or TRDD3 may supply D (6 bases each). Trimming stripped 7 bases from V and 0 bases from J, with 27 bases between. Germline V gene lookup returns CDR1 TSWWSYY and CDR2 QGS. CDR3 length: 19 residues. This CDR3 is CALADPSYAYWADTDKLIF. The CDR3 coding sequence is TGTGCTCTTGCGGACCCCTCCTACGCGTACTGGGCGGACACCGATAAACTCATCTTT.

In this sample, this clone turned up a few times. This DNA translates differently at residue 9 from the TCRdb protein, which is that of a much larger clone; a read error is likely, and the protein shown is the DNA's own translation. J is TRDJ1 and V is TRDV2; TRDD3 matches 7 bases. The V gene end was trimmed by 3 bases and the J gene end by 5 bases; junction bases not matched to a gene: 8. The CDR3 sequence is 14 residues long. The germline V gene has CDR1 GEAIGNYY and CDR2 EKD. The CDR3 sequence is CACDGLLGLDKLIF. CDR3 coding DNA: TGTGCCTGTGACGGACTACTGGGGTTAGATAAACTCATCTTT.

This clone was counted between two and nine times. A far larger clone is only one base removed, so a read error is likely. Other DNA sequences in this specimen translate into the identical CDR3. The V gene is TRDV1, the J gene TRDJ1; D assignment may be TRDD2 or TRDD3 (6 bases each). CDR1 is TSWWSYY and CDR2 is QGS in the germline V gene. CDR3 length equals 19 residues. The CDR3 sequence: CALGDPSYAYWADTDKLIF. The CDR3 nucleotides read TGTGCTCTTGGGGACCCCTCCTACGCGTACTGGGCGGACACCGATAAGCTCATCTTT.

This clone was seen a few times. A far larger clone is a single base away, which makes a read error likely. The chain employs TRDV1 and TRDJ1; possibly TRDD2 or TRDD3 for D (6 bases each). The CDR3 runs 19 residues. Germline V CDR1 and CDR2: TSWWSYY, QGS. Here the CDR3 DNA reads TGTGCTCCTGGGGACCCCTCCTACGCGTACTGGGCGGACACCGATAAACTCATCTTT. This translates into CAPGDPSYAYWADTDKLIF.

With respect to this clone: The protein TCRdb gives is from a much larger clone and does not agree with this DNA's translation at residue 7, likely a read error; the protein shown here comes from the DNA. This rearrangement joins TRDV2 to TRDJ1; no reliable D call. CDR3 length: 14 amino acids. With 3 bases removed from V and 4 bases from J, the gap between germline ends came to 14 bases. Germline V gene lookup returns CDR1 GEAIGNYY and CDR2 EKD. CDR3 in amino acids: CACDGLPGFDKLIF. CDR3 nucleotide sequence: TGTGCCTGTGACGGACTACCGGGGTTCGATAAACTCATCTTT.

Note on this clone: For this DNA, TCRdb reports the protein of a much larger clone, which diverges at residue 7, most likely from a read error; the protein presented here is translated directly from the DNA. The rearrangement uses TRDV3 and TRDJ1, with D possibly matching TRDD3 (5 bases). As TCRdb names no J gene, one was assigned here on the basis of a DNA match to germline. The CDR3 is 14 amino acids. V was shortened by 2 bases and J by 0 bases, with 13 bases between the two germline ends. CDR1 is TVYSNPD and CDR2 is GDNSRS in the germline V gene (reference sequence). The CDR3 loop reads CAFWEGGYTDKLIF. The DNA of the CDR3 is TGTGCCTTTTGGGAGGGGGGTTACACCGATAAACTCATCTTT.

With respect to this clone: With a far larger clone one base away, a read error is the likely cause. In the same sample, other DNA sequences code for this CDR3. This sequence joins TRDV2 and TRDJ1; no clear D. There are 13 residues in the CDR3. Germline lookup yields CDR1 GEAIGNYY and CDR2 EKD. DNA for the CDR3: TGTGCCTGTGACGGGCTGAACACCGATAAACTTATCTTT. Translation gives CACDGLNTDKLIF.

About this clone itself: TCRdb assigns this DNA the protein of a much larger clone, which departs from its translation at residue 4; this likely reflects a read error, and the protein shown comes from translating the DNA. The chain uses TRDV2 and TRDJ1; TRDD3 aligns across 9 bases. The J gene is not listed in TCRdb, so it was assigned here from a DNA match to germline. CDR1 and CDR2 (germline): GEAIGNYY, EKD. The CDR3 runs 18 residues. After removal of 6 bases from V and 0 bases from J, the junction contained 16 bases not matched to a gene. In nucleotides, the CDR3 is TGTGCCTGTAACCGAGCCGGTACTGGGGGAACTCACACCGATAAACTCATCTTT. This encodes CACNRAGTGGTHTDKLIF.

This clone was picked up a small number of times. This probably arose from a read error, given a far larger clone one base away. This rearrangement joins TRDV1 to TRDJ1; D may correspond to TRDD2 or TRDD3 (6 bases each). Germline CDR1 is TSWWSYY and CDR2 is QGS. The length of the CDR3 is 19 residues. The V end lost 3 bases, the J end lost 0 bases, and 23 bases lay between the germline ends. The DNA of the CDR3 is TGTGCTCTTGGGGACCCCTCCTACGCGCACTGGGCGGACACCGATAAACTCATCTTT. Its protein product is CALGDPSYAHWADTDKLIF.